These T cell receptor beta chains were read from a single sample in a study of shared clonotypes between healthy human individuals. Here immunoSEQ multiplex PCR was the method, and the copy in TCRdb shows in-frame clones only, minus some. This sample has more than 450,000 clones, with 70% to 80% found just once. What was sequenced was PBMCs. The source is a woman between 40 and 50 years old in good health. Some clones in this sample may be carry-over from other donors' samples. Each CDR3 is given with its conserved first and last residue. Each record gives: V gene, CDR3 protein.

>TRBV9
CASRGEGGYTF
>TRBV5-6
CASSTGPGRTEAFF
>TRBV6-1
CASSEAYLRRTQHF
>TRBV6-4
CASSDSWNTGELFF
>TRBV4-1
CASSPKSWRAAYEQYF
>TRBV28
CASRKQGLYEQYF
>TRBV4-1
CASSQDRGQGPGYTF
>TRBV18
CASSPPSGTGYGYTF
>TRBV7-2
CASSPLGSGGTDTQYF
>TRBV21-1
CASSRPRDRGNQPQHF
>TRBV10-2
CASSPGQGSSYEQYF
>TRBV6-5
CASRRTGSNEKLFF
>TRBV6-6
CASSYRVMNTEAFF
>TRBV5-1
CASSPPGLAGADTQYF
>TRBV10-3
CAISDRTGPNTGELFF
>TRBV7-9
CASSPLGSRVNYGYTF
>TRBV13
CASSLGLVREQYF
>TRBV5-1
CASSFSGRLSTDTQYF
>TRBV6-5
CASMDRTRGYEQYF
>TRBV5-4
CASSIDRGETGFYTF
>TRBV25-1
CASSERTGIEKLFF
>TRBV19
CASSIADGYTGELFF
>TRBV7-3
CASSPGLVSYNEQFF
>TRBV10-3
CAISDFFDEQFF
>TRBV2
CASGGTGGREKLFF
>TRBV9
CASSGQVGNTIYF
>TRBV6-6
CASSSTGVSSYEQYF
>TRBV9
CASSGRTGSGNTIYF
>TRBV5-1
CASSLRASGSTDTQYF
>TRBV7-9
CASSPLGTSNYNEQFF
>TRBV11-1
CASSFGRAETQYF
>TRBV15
CATSLERGTEAFF
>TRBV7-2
CASSLLRIRVRGTEAFF
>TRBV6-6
CASSYGRTYEQYF
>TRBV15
CATSRDRVNTEAFF
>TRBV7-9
CASSLGGGETQYF
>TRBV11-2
CAGDPGTDFTEAFF
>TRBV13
CASSLGGGSGYNEQFF
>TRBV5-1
CASSLEGGRTEAFF
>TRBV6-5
CASSSTTDTQYF
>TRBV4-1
CASSQAGDEQYF
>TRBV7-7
CASSQNSGSTGELFF
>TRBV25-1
CASSLFGYGYTF
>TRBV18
CASSPGGLSYNEQFF
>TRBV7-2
CASSFRTDYGYTF
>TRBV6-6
CASSYVEVPTNYGYTF
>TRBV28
CASTRGITDTQYF